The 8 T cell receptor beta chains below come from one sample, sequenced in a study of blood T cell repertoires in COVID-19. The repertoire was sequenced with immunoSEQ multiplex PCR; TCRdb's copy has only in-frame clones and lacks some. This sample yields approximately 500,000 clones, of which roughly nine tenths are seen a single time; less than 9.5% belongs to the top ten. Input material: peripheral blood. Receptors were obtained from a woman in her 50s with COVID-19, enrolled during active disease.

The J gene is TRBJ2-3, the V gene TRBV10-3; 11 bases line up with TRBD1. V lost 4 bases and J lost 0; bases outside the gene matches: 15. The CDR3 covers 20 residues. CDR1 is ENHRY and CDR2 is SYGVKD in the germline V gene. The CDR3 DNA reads TGTGCCATCAGTGGGCAACCGGGACAGGGGGACCGAAAGAGCACAGATACGCAGTATTTT. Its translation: CAISGQPGQGDRKSTDTQYF.

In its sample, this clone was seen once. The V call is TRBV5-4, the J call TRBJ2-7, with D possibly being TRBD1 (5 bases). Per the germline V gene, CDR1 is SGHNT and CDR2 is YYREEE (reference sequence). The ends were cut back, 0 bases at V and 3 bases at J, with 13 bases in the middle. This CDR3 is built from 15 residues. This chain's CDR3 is CASSLAGYRSYEQYF. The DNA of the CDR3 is TGTGCCAGCAGCTTGGCAGGGTACAGGAGCTACGAGCAGTACTTC. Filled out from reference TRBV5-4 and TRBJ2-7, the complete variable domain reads ETGVTQSPTHLIKTRGQQVTLRCSSQSGHNTVSWYQQALGQGPQFIFQYYREEENGRGNFPPRFSGLQFPNYSSELNVNALELDDSALYLCASSLAGYRSYEQYFGPGTRLTVT.

In DNA form, the CDR3 reads TGTGCCAGCAGTTATTACAGCCACAGCTCTGGAAACACCATATATTTT. It codes for CASSYYSHSSGNTIYF. The chain links TRBV6-5 to TRBJ1-3; D is unclear. The germline V and J ends were trimmed by 3 bases and 0 bases, with 12 bases remaining between them. The CDR3 sequence is 16 residues long. The germline V gene has CDR1 MNHEY and CDR2 SVGAGI.

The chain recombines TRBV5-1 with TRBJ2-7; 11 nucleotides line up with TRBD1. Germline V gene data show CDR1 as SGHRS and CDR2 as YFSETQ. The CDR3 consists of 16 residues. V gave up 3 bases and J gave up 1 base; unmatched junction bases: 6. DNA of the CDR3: TGCGCCAGCAGCTCCAGGACAGGGGGCGAATCCTACGAGCAGTACTTC. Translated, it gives CASSSRTGGESYEQYF.

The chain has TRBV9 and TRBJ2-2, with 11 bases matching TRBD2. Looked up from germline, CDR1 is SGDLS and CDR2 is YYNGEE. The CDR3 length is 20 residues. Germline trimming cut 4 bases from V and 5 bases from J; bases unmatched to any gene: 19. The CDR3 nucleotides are TGTGCCAGCAGCCCCCACAATCGAGCCCCACTAGCGGGGGAAACCGGGGAGCTGTTTTTT. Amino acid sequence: CASSPHNRAPLAGETGELFF.

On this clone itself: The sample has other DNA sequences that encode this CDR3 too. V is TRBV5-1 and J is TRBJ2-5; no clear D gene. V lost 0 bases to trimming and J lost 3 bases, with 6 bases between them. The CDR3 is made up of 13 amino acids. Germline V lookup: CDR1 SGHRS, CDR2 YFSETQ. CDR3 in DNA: TGCGCCAGCAGCTTGGGTACGGAAGAGACCCAGTACTTC. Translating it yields CASSLGTEETQYF.

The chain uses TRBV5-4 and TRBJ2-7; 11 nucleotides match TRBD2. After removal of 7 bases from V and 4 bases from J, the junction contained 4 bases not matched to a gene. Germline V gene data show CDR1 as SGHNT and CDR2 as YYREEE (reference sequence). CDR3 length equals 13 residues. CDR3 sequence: CASHSGGDYEQYF. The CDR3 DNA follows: TGTGCCAGCCATAGCGGGGGGGATTACGAGCAGTACTTC. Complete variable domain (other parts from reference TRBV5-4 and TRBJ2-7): ETGVTQSPTHLIKTRGQQVTLRCSSQSGHNTVSWYQQALGQGPQFIFQYYREEENGRGNFPPRFSGLQFPNYSSELNVNALELDDSALYLCASHSGGDYEQYFGPGTRLTVT.

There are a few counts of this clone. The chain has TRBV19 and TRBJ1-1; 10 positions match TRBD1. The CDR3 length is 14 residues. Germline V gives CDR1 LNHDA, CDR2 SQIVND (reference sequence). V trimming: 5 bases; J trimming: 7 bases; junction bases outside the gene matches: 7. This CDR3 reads CASSPGQGSIEAFF. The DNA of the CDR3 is TGTGCCAGTAGTCCGGGACAGGGGAGTATTGAAGCTTTCTTT. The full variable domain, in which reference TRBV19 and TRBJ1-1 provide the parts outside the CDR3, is DGGITQSPKYLFRKEGQNVTLSCEQNLNHDAMYWYRQDPGQGLRLIYYSQIVNDFQKGDIAEGYSVSREKKESFPLTVTSAQKNPTAFYLCASSPGQGSIEAFFGQGTRLTVV.